These T cell receptor beta chains were read from a single sample in a study of T cell repertoires in ileal Crohn's disease. Sequencing used immunoSEQ multiplex PCR; TCRdb keeps in-frame clones, though not all of them. This table has about 7,400 clones, 60% to 80% appearing once. The sample consisted of ileal tissue. The origin of the receptors is an adult with Crohn's disease. Each CDR3 is given with its conserved first and last residue. Each record gives: D gene, J gene, V gene, clone size, CDR3 DNA, CDR3 protein. The D gene is left open where the match is weak. Where a row states a size, it is once, few, many or the class of an expanded clone; other rows omit it.

d_call: TRBD1
j_call: TRBJ2-7
v_call: TRBV19
clone_size: NA
cdr3_nt: TGTGCCAGTACCCGCTCAGGGGGCTTAGTCTACGAGCAGTACTTC
cdr3_aa: CASTRSGGLVYEQYF

d_call: NA
j_call: TRBJ2-1
v_call: TRBV7-9
clone_size: NA
cdr3_nt: TGTGCCAGCAGCTTACCAGGGGGGAATGAGCAGTTCTTC
cdr3_aa: CASSLPGGNEQFF

d_call: NA
j_call: TRBJ2-3
v_call: TRBV7-3
clone_size: NA
cdr3_nt: TGTGCCAGCAGCCTAGGATACACAGATACGCAGTATTTT
cdr3_aa: CASSLGYTDTQYF

d_call: TRBD1
j_call: TRBJ1-2
v_call: TRBV7-9
clone_size: NA
cdr3_nt: TGTGCCAGCAGCTTAGGACAGGGAGGTAACTATGGCTACACCTTC
cdr3_aa: CASSLGQGGNYGYTF

d_call: NA
j_call: TRBJ1-5
v_call: TRBV4-3
clone_size: once
cdr3_nt: TGCGCCAGCAGCCAAGAGGAGGGTAGCAATCAGCCCCAGCATTTT
cdr3_aa: CASSQEEGSNQPQHF

d_call: NA
j_call: TRBJ2-5
v_call: TRBV7-3
clone_size: NA
cdr3_nt: TGTGCCAGCAGCTCGGACTCCCAAGAGACCCAGTACTTC
cdr3_aa: CASSSDSQETQYF

d_call: TRBD2
j_call: TRBJ2-3
v_call: TRBV6-5
clone_size: NA
cdr3_nt: TGTGCCAGCACCGGGACTAGCGACACAGATACGCAGTATTTT
cdr3_aa: CASTGTSDTDTQYF

d_call: NA
j_call: TRBJ2-6
v_call: TRBV28
clone_size: NA
cdr3_nt: TGTGCCAGTTCAGGTTTTGCTGGGGCCAACGTCCTGACTTTC
cdr3_aa: CASSGFAGANVLTF

d_call: NA
j_call: TRBJ2-7
v_call: TRBV21-1
clone_size: NA
cdr3_nt: TGTGCCAGCAGCAAACGGGAGGGCTACCGGACTAGCGGAGCTCGCGAGCAGTACTTC
cdr3_aa: CASSKREGYRTSGAREQYF

d_call: NA
j_call: TRBJ2-2
v_call: TRBV5-4
clone_size: NA
cdr3_nt: TGTGCCAGCAGCCCCTATGGAGGGCGCACCGGGGAGCTGTTTTTT
cdr3_aa: CASSPYGGRTGELFF

d_call: TRBD1
j_call: TRBJ1-5
v_call: TRBV29-1
clone_size: NA
cdr3_nt: TGCAGCGTTCGACAGGGGGCGCTGGATCAGCCCCAGCATTTT
cdr3_aa: CSVRQGALDQPQHF

d_call: NA
j_call: TRBJ2-1
v_call: TRBV5-1
clone_size: few
cdr3_nt: TGCGCCAGCAGCTGGGCGGGATATGACAATGAGCAGTTCTTC
cdr3_aa: CASSWAGYDNEQFF

d_call: NA
j_call: TRBJ1-3
v_call: TRBV4-3
clone_size: NA
cdr3_nt: TGCGCCAGCAGTCAAGTTCAGGGGCCTGGAAACACCATATATTTT
cdr3_aa: CASSQVQGPGNTIYF

d_call: TRBD1
j_call: TRBJ1-2
v_call: TRBV5-5
clone_size: once
cdr3_nt: TGTGCCAGCAGCTTGGGTTTTGCGGGACAGGGTGGTGAAACTGGCTACACCTTC
cdr3_aa: CASSLGFAGQGGETGYTF

d_call: NA
j_call: TRBJ2-5
v_call: TRBV2
clone_size: few
cdr3_nt: TGTGCCAGCAGTGTAGTTCAAGAGACCCAGTACTTC
cdr3_aa: CASSVVQETQYF

d_call: TRBD1
j_call: TRBJ1-2
v_call: TRBV5-4
clone_size: NA
cdr3_nt: TGTGCCAGCAGCTCGACCGACGAGGGGGCGGGCCGCGTCTACACCTTC
cdr3_aa: CASSSTDEGAGRVYTF

d_call: NA
j_call: TRBJ1-2
v_call: TRBV5-6
clone_size: NA
cdr3_nt: TGTGCCGCCCGACAGGAAAACTATGGCTACACCTTC
cdr3_aa: CAARQENYGYTF

d_call: NA
j_call: TRBJ2-3
v_call: TRBV9
clone_size: NA
cdr3_nt: TGTGCCAGCAGCGAGGGGTCCACAGATACGCAGTATTTT
cdr3_aa: CASSEGSTDTQYF

d_call: NA
j_call: TRBJ1-6
v_call: TRBV27
clone_size: NA
cdr3_nt: TGTGCCAGCAGTCGACGATTGGGGCAGTCCTATAATTCACCCCTCCACTTT
cdr3_aa: CASSRRLGQSYNSPLHF

d_call: NA
j_call: TRBJ2-1
v_call: TRBV27
clone_size: NA
cdr3_nt: TGTGCCAGCAGTTTATCGTGGACTGGTCCGCATGAGCAGTTCTTC
cdr3_aa: CASSLSWTGPHEQFF

d_call: TRBD1
j_call: TRBJ2-1
v_call: TRBV2
clone_size: NA
cdr3_nt: TGTGCCAGCAGAGGACAGGGGGAAGGTGGGCAGTTCTTC
cdr3_aa: CASRGQGEGGQFF

d_call: NA
j_call: TRBJ2-3
v_call: TRBV5-1
clone_size: once
cdr3_nt: TGCGCCAGCAGCTTGGGTGACGGACTAGATACGCAGTATTTT
cdr3_aa: CASSLGDGLDTQYF

d_call: TRBD1
j_call: TRBJ1-2
v_call: TRBV6-5
clone_size: NA
cdr3_nt: TGTGCCAGCAGTTACAGGGGGCCGGGTGGCTACACCTTC
cdr3_aa: CASSYRGPGGYTF

d_call: TRBD1
j_call: TRBJ2-3
v_call: TRBV4-2
clone_size: once
cdr3_nt: TGTGCCAGCAGCCAGACGACGGGACAGGGTTCAGATACGCAGTATTTT
cdr3_aa: CASSQTTGQGSDTQYF

d_call: TRBD1
j_call: TRBJ1-1
v_call: TRBV7-9
clone_size: once
cdr3_nt: TGTGCCAGCAGCTTAGGCTTCCAGGGGGCAAACACTGAAGCTTTCTTT
cdr3_aa: CASSLGFQGANTEAFF

d_call: NA
j_call: TRBJ2-7
v_call: TRBV7-6
clone_size: NA
cdr3_nt: TGTGCCAGCAGCGAGTACCGGGACTCTTCCTACGAGCAGTACTTC
cdr3_aa: CASSEYRDSSYEQYF

d_call: NA
j_call: TRBJ2-7
v_call: TRBV27
clone_size: NA
cdr3_nt: TGTGCCAGCAGATCAGCCACAGGGTTCTCCTACGAGCAGTACTTC
cdr3_aa: CASRSATGFSYEQYF

d_call: NA
j_call: TRBJ1-1
v_call: TRBV7-6
clone_size: NA
cdr3_nt: TGTGCCAGCAGCCCGCCGGGCCAGGGCCAACTCGGAGCTTTCTTT
cdr3_aa: CASSPPGQGQLGAFF

d_call: NA
j_call: TRBJ2-2
v_call: TRBV5-1
clone_size: NA
cdr3_nt: TGCGCCAGCAGCTTGCTTCCCGGAGGGACCGGGGAGCTGTTTTTT
cdr3_aa: CASSLLPGGTGELFF

d_call: TRBD1
j_call: TRBJ2-7
v_call: TRBV6-5
clone_size: NA
cdr3_nt: TGTGCCAGCGGGACAGGGCCTAAGGAGAAGTACTTC
cdr3_aa: CASGTGPKEKYF

d_call: NA
j_call: TRBJ2-3
v_call: TRBV7-6
clone_size: NA
cdr3_nt: TGTGCCAGCAGCTTAGGAGGTTTTGGTATTGGTCAGTATTTT
cdr3_aa: CASSLGGFGIGQYF

d_call: NA
j_call: TRBJ1-6
v_call: TRBV30
clone_size: NA
cdr3_nt: TGTGCCTGGAGTGCGGACAGAAGGTTCCCCTCCTATAATTCACCCCTCCACTTT
cdr3_aa: CAWSADRRFPSYNSPLHF

d_call: TRBD1
j_call: TRBJ1-6
v_call: TRBV5-1
clone_size: NA
cdr3_nt: TGCGCCAGCAGCTTGGGCCCCAGACAGGGGGACTCACCCCTCCACTTT
cdr3_aa: CASSLGPRQGDSPLHF

d_call: NA
j_call: TRBJ2-1
v_call: TRBV2
clone_size: few
cdr3_nt: TGTGCCAGGACACTGGCGGGGGCCCCTAATGAGCAGTTCTTC
cdr3_aa: CARTLAGAPNEQFF

d_call: NA
j_call: TRBJ2-1
v_call: TRBV29-1
clone_size: NA
cdr3_nt: TGCAGCGTTGAAGGGTTAGGGGTTATGAGTGAGCAGTTCTTC
cdr3_aa: CSVEGLGVMSEQFF

d_call: TRBD1
j_call: TRBJ2-1
v_call: TRBV30
clone_size: NA
cdr3_nt: TGTGCCGGCCCCCGGGACAGGAGATACAATGAGCAGTTCTTC
cdr3_aa: CAGPRDRRYNEQFF

d_call: NA
j_call: TRBJ1-6
v_call: TRBV9
clone_size: NA
cdr3_nt: TGTGCCAGCAGCGTAGGTGGACTTGGTTCACCCCTCCACTTT
cdr3_aa: CASSVGGLGSPLHF

d_call: TRBD1
j_call: TRBJ2-2
v_call: TRBV7-9
clone_size: NA
cdr3_nt: TGTGCCAGCAGCCCCTGGACAGGAAACACCGGGGAGCTGTTTTTT
cdr3_aa: CASSPWTGNTGELFF

d_call: TRBD2
j_call: TRBJ2-3
v_call: TRBV5-1
clone_size: once
cdr3_nt: TGCGCCAGCAGACGGTCCGGGACTATCACAGATACGCAGTATTTT
cdr3_aa: CASRRSGTITDTQYF

d_call: TRBD2
j_call: TRBJ2-7
v_call: TRBV30
clone_size: NA
cdr3_nt: TGTGCCTGGAGTCAACCCCGGGGGGGTTCCTACGAGCAGTACTTC
cdr3_aa: CAWSQPRGGSYEQYF

d_call: NA
j_call: TRBJ2-7
v_call: TRBV4-2
clone_size: NA
cdr3_nt: TGTGCCAGCAGCCAAGACGGGGGAACCTCGGACGAGCAGTACTTC
cdr3_aa: CASSQDGGTSDEQYF

d_call: TRBD1
j_call: TRBJ1-2
v_call: TRBV9
clone_size: NA
cdr3_nt: TGTGCCAGCAGCCCCTCGCCGGGACAGAACTATGGCTACACCTTC
cdr3_aa: CASSPSPGQNYGYTF

d_call: NA
j_call: TRBJ1-1
v_call: TRBV2
clone_size: NA
cdr3_nt: TGTGCCAGCAGTTACGGACAGAAGTCTGAAGCTTTCTTT
cdr3_aa: CASSYGQKSEAFF

d_call: TRBD2
j_call: TRBJ2-7
v_call: TRBV18
clone_size: once
cdr3_nt: TGTGCCAGCTCCCCCCCGGGAGCGGGGTCGGGGGTTGAGCAGTACTTC
cdr3_aa: CASSPPGAGSGVEQYF

d_call: TRBD2
j_call: TRBJ2-5
v_call: TRBV5-1
clone_size: NA
cdr3_nt: TGCGCCAGCAGCTTGGCTCCAGCGGGGGATCAAGAGACCCAGTACTTC
cdr3_aa: CASSLAPAGDQETQYF